One and the same sample provided the 24 T cell receptor beta chains below, sequenced in a study of graft-versus-host responses after intestinal transplantation (dated by TCRdb to the early 2020s). This sample's time point label indicates: cells obtained before transplantation from donor or recipient. The library was built by means of the immunoSEQ multiplex PCR assay. Not all clones reach the TCRdb copy of this immuneACCESS table, which keeps in-frame sequences only. Checked studies attribute under half of the gap to unresolved V genes and leave the rest unexplained. Recorded for this sample are tens of thousands of clones; roughly 94% of them occurred a single time. The ten largest clonotypes hold 0.2% to 0.25% of the sample. These receptors are not linked to any known antigen. This specimen was unstimulated CD4+ T cells sorted from spleen or lymph node cells, taken before transplant. The receptors were sampled from a human donor who was the organ donor for an intestinal transplant.

This clone was detected once. The chain joins TRBV7-2 to TRBJ2-1; D ambiguous. Per the germline V gene, CDR1 is SGHTA and CDR2 is FQGNSA. The CDR3 extends over 17 amino acids. Trimming took 5 bases from V and 0 from J, leaving 17 bases between them. The CDR3 DNA reads TGTGCCAGCAGCCCCCCCGGTGGGTTGAGCTCCTACAATGAGCAGTTCTTC. It codes for CASSPPGGLSSYNEQFF.

CDR3 sequence: CASSAGGGRQETQYF. The CDR3 DNA reads as TGCGCCAGCAGCGCGGGGGGCGGGAGGCAAGAGACCCAGTACTTC. The chain joins TRBV5-1 to TRBJ2-5; TRBD2 matches at 8 bases. Germline CDR1 reads SGHRS; CDR2 reads YFSETQ. The CDR3 has 15 residues. Trimming removed 4 bases from V and 2 bases from J; junction bases left unmatched: 7.

The chain links TRBV6-1 to TRBJ1-2; 7 bases are shared with TRBD1. The V gene end was trimmed by 5 bases and the J gene end by 3 bases; junction bases not matched to a gene: 9. This CDR3 has 15 amino acids. The germline V gene encodes CDR1 MNHNS and CDR2 SASEGT. CDR3 loop: CASSHTGAVYYGYTF. As DNA, the CDR3 is TGTGCCAGCAGTCATACAGGGGCGGTTTACTATGGCTACACCTTC.

This chain connects TRBV5-1 to TRBJ2-1, with TRBD1 identical over 9 bases. This CDR3 is 13 amino acids long. The germline V gene encodes CDR1 SGHRS and CDR2 YFSETQ. V shed 4 bases and J 8 bases; nucleotides not matched to a gene: 4. The CDR3 DNA reads TGCGCCAGCAGCCACGGGACAGGGCATGAGCAGTTCTTC. The encoded protein is CASSHGTGHEQFF.

J is TRBJ1-2 and V is TRBV4-1; 7 bases fit TRBD1. The CDR3 runs to 15 residues. The germline V gene encodes CDR1 MGHRA and CDR2 YSYEKL. The ends lost 0 bases at V and 7 bases at J; junction bases unmatched: 8. The CDR3 sequence: CASSQDGSGGRGYTF. CDR3 sequence (DNA): TGCGCCAGCAGCCAAGACGGCTCAGGGGGTCGTGGCTACACCTTC.

Turning to this clone: Other DNA variants within this sample encode the same CDR3. The J gene is TRBJ1-2, the V gene TRBV6-5; a possible D gene is TRBD1 (5 bases). V was clipped by 2 bases and J by 4 bases, with 8 bases between them. Germline loops: CDR1 MNHEY, CDR2 SVGAGI. The CDR3 is 13 residues long. The CDR3 region has the DNA TGTGCCAGCAGTTACCGGGGGGGCTATGGCTACACCTTC. This encodes CASSYRGGYGYTF.

The V and J genes are TRBV18 and TRBJ1-1, with unresolved D. V was clipped by 1 base and J by 7 bases, with 13 bases between them. Germline V gene data show CDR1 as KGHSH and CDR2 as LQKENI. The CDR3 extends over 14 amino acids. The DNA of the CDR3 is TGTGCCAGCTCACCACTCGCGTATACATATGAAGCTTTCTTT. Amino acid sequence: CASSPLAYTYEAFF. Supplemented by reference TRBV18 and TRBJ1-1, the full variable domain reads NAGVMQNPRHLVRRRGQEARLRCSPMKGHSHVYWYRQLPEEGLKFMVYLQKENIIDESGMPKERFSAEFPKEGPSILRIQQVVRGDSAAYFCASSPLAYTYEAFFGQGTRLTVV.

J is TRBJ1-2 and V is TRBV20-1; no clear D gene. Germline CDR1 is DFQATT and CDR2 is SNEGSKA (reference sequence). V lost 3 bases to trimming and J lost 2 bases, with 4 bases between them. The CDR3 is 11 residues long. CDR3 region: CSARENYGYTF. The CDR3 DNA follows: TGCAGTGCTAGGGAAAACTATGGCTACACCTTC.

The rearrangement joins TRBV2 to TRBJ1-1, with TRBD1 as a possible D gene (6 bases). CDR1 and CDR2 (germline): SNHLY, FYNNEI. The CDR3 consists of 13 residues. Trimming cost V 3 bases and J 4 bases, with 9 bases left between them. CDR3 nucleotides: TGTGCCAGCAGTGATACAGGGTTCACTGAAGCTTTCTTT. As protein: CASSDTGFTEAFF.

The chain is built from TRBV7-9 and TRBJ1-1; a weak D match, TRBD1 (6 bases). This CDR3 has 13 amino acids. Germline V CDR1 and CDR2: SEHNR, FQNEAQ (reference sequence). With 5 bases removed from V and 4 bases from J, the gap between germline ends came to 11 bases. The CDR3 protein is CASSQGSATEAFF. The CDR3 nucleotides read TGTGCCAGCAGCCAGGGGTCGGCCACTGAAGCTTTCTTT.

The J gene is TRBJ2-7, the V gene TRBV25-1; no definite D call. The V end was cut by 6 bases, the J end by 4 bases, with 10 bases between. This CDR3 region has 12 residues. Per the germline V gene, CDR1 is MGHDK and CDR2 is SYGVNS. The CDR3 region is CASRAEMYEQYF. The DNA of the CDR3 is TGTGCCAGCAGGGCCGAAATGTACGAGCAGTACTTC.

This chain links TRBV6-1 with TRBJ1-3, with TRBD1 matching over 11 bases. V lost 4 bases, J lost 0 bases, and 8 bases stayed unmatched. This CDR3 region has 18 residues. Germline lookup yields CDR1 MNHNS and CDR2 SASEGT. The CDR3 loop is CASSAWTGGRSSGNTIYF. CDR3 in DNA: TGTGCCAGCAGTGCCTGGACAGGGGGCCGCTCCTCTGGAAACACCATATATTTT.

This rearrangement joins TRBV5-4 to TRBJ1-6; D remains ambiguous. Trimming shortened V by 4 bases and J by 10 bases, and 9 bases separated the two germline ends. The germline gives CDR1 SGHNT, CDR2 YYREEE (reference sequence). There are 12 residues in the CDR3. The CDR3 DNA follows: TGTGCCAGCAGCGGGGAGGTGTCACCCCTCCACTTT. Protein sequence: CASSGEVSPLHF.

A single count supports this clone. The chain recombines TRBV28 with TRBJ2-5; 13 nucleotides align to TRBD2. The CDR3 totals 16 residues. V gave up 6 bases and J gave up 0 bases; unmatched junction bases: 4. The germline CDR1 and CDR2 sequences are MDHEN and SYDVKM. The CDR3, as DNA: TGTGCCAGCAGATCGGGACTAGCGGGGCACCAAGAGACCCAGTACTTC. Translation: CASRSGLAGHQETQYF. The variable domain in full, with the rest retrieved from reference TRBV28 and TRBJ2-5, is DVKVTQSSRYLVKRTGEKVFLECVQDMDHENMFWYRQDPGLGLRLIYFSYDVKMKEKGDIPEGYSVSREKKERFSLILESASTNQTSMYLCASRSGLAGHQETQYFGPGTRLLVL.

The V call is TRBV30, the J call TRBJ2-5; 7 positions agree with TRBD2. Germline loops: CDR1 GTSNPN, CDR2 SVGIG (reference sequence). The CDR3 is 14 residues long. J was trimmed by 7 bases and V by 6 bases; bases with no gene match: 14. The DNA for the CDR3 is TGTGCCTGTCAAGCGGGACTAAGGACGACGACCCAGTACTTC. Its translation is CACQAGLRTTTQYF.

The CDR3 loop is CASSLRGFATDTQYF. The CDR3 coding sequence is TGTGCCAGCAGCTTGCGGGGGTTCGCCACAGATACGCAGTATTTT. The rearrangement links TRBV5-4 to TRBJ2-3, with TRBD2 as a possible D gene (6 bases). With 1 base removed from V and 2 bases from J, the gap between germline ends came to 11 bases. The length of the CDR3 is 15 residues. Germline V gene sequence: CDR1 SGHNT, CDR2 YYREEE (reference sequence).

This clone was recorded only once. The chain combines TRBV11-2 with TRBJ2-1; 9 positions agree with TRBD1. The germline gives CDR1 SGHAT, CDR2 FQNNGV. This CDR3 contains 19 residues. J was trimmed by 4 bases and V by 5 bases; bases with no gene match: 18. Written as DNA, the CDR3 is TGTGCCAGCAGCCGTCCGTGGTTTAACCCGGGACAGGGTTACAATGAGCAGTTCTTC. Translating gives CASSRPWFNPGQGYNEQFF.

The rearrangement uses TRBV7-2 and TRBJ2-3; D may correspond to TRBD1 or TRBD2 (6 bases each). CDR3 length equals 15 residues. Germline lookup yields CDR1 SGHTA and CDR2 FQGNSA. V lost 1 base to trimming and J lost 11 bases, with 19 bases between them. The CDR3 region has the DNA TGTGCCAGCAGCTTAGATGAATCCGGGGGCAGGGTGCAGTATTTT. The encoded protein is CASSLDESGGRVQYF.

This clone was observed once. The chain uses TRBV7-9 and TRBJ2-3; either TRBD1 or TRBD2 may fit D (5 bases each). Per the germline V gene, CDR1 is SEHNR and CDR2 is FQNEAQ (reference sequence). The CDR3 totals 17 residues. V lost 2 bases to trimming and J lost 2 bases, with 17 bases between them. DNA for the CDR3: TGTGCCAGCAGCTTATACCGTGGGACCGTATTCACAGATACGCAGTATTTT. Its translation: CASSLYRGTVFTDTQYF.

The chain combines TRBV19 with TRBJ2-5; 8 bases fit TRBD1. Trimming took 6 bases from V and 1 from J; bases not matched to a gene: 7. Germline V gives CDR1 LNHDA, CDR2 SQIVND (reference sequence). The CDR3 totals 15 residues. The CDR3: CASSLGQGTQETQYF. In nucleotides, the CDR3 is TGTGCCAGTAGCCTCGGACAGGGAACCCAAGAGACCCAGTACTTC.

The rearrangement joins TRBV2 to TRBJ2-1, with 8 positions matching TRBD2. The CDR3 runs 15 residues. V was clipped by 5 bases and J by 2 bases; unmatched bases: 5. Germline values: CDR1 SNHLY, CDR2 FYNNEI. CDR3 in DNA: TGTGCCAGCAGTTCCCTAGCGGGCACCTACAATGAGCAGTTCTTC. As protein: CASSSLAGTYNEQFF.

V usage is TRBV21-1 and J usage is TRBJ1-4; the table's D call, TRBD1, has no DNA check behind it. TRBV21-1 is termed a pseudogene. This CDR3 is 15 amino acids long. CDR3 in DNA: TGTGCCAGCAGCCCTGACATCACAACTAATGAAAAACTGTTTTTT. Translated, it gives CASSPDITTNEKLFF.

The chain combines TRBV6-5 with TRBJ1-6, with D tentatively TRBD1 (5 bases). Germline V lookup: CDR1 MNHEY, CDR2 SVGAGI. Deletions cut 8 bases from V and 9 bases from J, with 11 bases between. The CDR3 has 12 residues. In DNA form, the CDR3 reads TGTGCCAGCGGGGAGAGGGGTTCACCCCTCCACTTT. Translating gives CASGERGSPLHF.

J is TRBJ1-4 and V is TRBV28, with TRBD1 matching over 7 bases. Per germline, CDR1 MDHEN and CDR2 SYDVKM. This CDR3 is 12 amino acids long. Unmatched junction bases numbered 2, after V lost 6 bases and J lost 7 bases. CDR3 nucleotides: TGTGCCAGCAGAAGGGGGCCTGAAAAACTGTTTTTT. Its protein is CASRRGPEKLFF.